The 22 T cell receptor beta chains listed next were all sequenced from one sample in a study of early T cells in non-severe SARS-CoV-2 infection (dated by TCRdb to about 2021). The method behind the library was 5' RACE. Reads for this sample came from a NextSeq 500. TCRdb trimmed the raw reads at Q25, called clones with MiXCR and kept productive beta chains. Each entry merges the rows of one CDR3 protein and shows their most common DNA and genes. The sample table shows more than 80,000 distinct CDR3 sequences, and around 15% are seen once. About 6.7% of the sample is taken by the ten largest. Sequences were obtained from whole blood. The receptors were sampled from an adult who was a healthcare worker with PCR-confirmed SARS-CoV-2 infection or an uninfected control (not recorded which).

CDR3 nucleotides: TGTGCCTGGAGTGAGCAGGGCGAGCAGCCCCAGCATTTT. It yields the protein CAWSEQGEQPQHF. V usage is TRBV30 and J usage is TRBJ1-5; perhaps TRBD1 as D (5 bases). Germline CDR1 reads GTSNPN; CDR2 reads SVGIG (reference sequence). Trimming took 1 base from V and 7 from J, leaving 11 bases between them. The CDR3 covers 13 residues. Combining the CDR3 with reference TRBV30 and TRBJ1-5 gives the whole variable domain SQTIHQWPATLVQPVGSPLSLECTVEGTSNPNLYWYRQAAGRGLQLLFYSVGIGQISSEVPQNLSASRPQDRQFILSSKKLLLSDSGFYLCAWSEQGEQPQHFGDGTRLSIL.

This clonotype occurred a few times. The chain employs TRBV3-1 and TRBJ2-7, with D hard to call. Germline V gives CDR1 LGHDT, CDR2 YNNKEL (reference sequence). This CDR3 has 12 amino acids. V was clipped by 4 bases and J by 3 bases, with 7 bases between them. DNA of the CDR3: TGTGCCAGCAGCCCAACCAACTACGAGCAGTACTTC. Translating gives CASSPTNYEQYF.

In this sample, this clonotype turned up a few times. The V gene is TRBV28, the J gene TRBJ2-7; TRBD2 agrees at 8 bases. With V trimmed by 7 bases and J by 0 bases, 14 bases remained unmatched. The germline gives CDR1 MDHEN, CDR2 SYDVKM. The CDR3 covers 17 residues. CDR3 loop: CASTSFGIAGSSYEQYF. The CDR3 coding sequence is TGTGCCAGCACTAGCTTCGGAATAGCGGGGAGCTCCTACGAGCAGTACTTC.

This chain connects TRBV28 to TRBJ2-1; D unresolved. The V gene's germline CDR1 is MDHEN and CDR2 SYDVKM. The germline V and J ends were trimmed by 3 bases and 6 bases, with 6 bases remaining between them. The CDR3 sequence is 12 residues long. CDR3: CASSFPGNEQFF. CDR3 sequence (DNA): TGTGCCAGCAGTTTCCCAGGCAATGAGCAGTTCTTC.

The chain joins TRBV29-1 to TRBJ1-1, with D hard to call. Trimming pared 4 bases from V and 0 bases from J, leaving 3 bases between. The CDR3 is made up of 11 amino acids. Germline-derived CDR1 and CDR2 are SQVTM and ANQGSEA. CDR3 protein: CSVVVNTEAFF. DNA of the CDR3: TGCAGCGTTGTGGTGAACACTGAAGCTTTCTTT.

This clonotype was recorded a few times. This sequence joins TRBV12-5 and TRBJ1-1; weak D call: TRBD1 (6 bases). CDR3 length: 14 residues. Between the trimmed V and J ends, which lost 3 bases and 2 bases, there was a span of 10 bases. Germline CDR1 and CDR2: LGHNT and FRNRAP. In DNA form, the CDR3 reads TGTGCTAGTGGTTTAGGGGGAATAAACACTGAAGCTTTCTTT. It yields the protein CASGLGGINTEAFF.

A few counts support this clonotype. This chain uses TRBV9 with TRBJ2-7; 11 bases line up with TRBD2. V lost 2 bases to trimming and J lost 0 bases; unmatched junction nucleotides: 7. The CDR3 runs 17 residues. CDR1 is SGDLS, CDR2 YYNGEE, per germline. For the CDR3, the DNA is TGTGCCAGCAGCGTCCCCTCAACTAGCGGGAGCTCCTACGAGCAGTACTTC. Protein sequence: CASSVPSTSGSSYEQYF.

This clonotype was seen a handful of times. CDR3 sequence reads: CASSRRSNTGELFF. CDR3 nucleotide sequence: TGTGCCAGCTCACGGCGGTCGAACACCGGGGAGCTGTTTTTT. V usage is TRBV6-1 and J usage is TRBJ2-2; no firm D call. Per germline, CDR1 MNHNS and CDR2 SASEGT. V was cut by 8 bases and J by 0 bases, with 10 bases left in between. This CDR3 contains 14 residues.

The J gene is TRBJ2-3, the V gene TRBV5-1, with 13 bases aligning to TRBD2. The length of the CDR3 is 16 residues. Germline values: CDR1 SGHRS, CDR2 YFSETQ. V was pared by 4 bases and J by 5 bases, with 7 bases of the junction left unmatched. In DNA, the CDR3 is TGCGCCAGCAGCGCGGGACTAGCGGGGACGGGAGATACGCAGTATTTT. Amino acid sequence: CASSAGLAGTGDTQYF.

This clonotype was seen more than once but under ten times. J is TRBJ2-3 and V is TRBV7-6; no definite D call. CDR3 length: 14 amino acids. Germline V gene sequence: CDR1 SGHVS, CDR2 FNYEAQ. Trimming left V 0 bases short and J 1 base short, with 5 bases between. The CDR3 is CASSLAWGTDTQYF. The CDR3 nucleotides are TGTGCCAGCAGCTTAGCGTGGGGCACAGATACGCAGTATTTT.

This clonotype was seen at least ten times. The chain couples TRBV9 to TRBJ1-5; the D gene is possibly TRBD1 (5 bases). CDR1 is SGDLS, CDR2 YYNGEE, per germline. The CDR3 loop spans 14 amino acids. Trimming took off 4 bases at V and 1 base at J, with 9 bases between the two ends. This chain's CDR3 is CASSSGGSNQPQHF. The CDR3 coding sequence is TGTGCCAGCAGCTCCGGGGGAAGCAATCAGCCCCAGCATTTT.

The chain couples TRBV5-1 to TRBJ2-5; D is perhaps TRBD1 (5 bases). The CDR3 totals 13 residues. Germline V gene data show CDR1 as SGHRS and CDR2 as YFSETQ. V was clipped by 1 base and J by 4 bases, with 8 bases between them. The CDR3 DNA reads TGCGCCAGCAGCTTGAATACAGGAGAGACCCAGTACTTC. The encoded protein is CASSLNTGETQYF.

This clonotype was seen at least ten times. CDR3: CASSVEDRGYEQYF. The CDR3, as DNA: TGTGCCAGCAGCGTAGAAGACAGGGGGTACGAGCAGTACTTC. V is TRBV9 and J is TRBJ2-7; 9 bases map to TRBD1. Germline V gives CDR1 SGDLS, CDR2 YYNGEE. The junction had 2 bases not matched to a gene; V was cut back by 0 bases and J by 4 bases. This CDR3 region has 14 residues.

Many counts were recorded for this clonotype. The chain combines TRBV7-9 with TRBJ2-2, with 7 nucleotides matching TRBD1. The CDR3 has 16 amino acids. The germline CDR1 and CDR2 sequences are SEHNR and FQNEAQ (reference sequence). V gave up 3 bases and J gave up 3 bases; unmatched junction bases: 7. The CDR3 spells CASSFRQGIDTGELFF. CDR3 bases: TGTGCCAGCAGCTTCAGACAGGGTATAGACACCGGGGAGCTGTTTTTT.

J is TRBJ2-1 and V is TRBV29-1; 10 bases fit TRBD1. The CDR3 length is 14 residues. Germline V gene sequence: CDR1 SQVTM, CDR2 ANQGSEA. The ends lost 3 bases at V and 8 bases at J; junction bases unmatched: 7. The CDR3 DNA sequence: TGCAGCGTTGAGGCCGGGACAGGGGTTTATGAGCAGTTCTTC. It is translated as CSVEAGTGVYEQFF.

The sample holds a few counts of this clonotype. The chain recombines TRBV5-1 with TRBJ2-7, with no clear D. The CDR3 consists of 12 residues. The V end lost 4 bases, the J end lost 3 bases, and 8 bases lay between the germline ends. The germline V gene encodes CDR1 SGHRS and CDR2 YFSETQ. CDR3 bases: TGCGCCAGCAGCCTTGACAACTACGAGCAGTACTTC. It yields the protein CASSLDNYEQYF.

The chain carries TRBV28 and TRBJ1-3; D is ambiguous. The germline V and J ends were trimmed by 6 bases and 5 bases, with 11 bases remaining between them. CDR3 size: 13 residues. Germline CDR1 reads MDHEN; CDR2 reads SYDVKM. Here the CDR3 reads CASSLPGRNTIYF. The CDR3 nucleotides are TGTGCCAGCAGCTTACCCGGACGAAACACCATATATTTT.

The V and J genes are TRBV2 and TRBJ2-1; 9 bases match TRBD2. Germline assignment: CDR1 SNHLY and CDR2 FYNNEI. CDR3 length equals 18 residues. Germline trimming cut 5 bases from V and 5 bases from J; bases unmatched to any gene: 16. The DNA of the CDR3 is TGTGCCAGCAGTAAAGACCCCGGGGAGCGGGAGGTGAACAATGAGCAGTTCTTC. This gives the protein CASSKDPGEREVNNEQFF.

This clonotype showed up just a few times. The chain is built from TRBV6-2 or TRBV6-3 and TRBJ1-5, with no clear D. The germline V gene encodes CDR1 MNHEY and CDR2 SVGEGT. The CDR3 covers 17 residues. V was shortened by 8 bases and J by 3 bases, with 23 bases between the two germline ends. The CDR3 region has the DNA TGTGCCAGCGGGCCCCCTACAGCGTCTTACCTCAATCAGCCCCAGCATTTT. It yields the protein CASGPPTASYLNQPQHF.

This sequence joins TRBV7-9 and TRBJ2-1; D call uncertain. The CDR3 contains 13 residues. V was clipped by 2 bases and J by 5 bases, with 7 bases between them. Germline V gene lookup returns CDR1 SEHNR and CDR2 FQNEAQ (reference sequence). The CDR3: CASSLRVNNEQFF. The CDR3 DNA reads TGTGCCAGCAGCTTACGGGTGAACAATGAGCAGTTCTTC.

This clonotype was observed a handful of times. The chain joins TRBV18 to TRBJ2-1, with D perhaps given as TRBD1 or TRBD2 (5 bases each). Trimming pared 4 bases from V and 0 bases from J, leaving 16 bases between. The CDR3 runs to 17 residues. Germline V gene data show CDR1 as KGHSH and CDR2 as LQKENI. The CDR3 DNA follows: TGTGCCAGCTCACTCAGGTTGGGGACCAGCTCCTACAATGAGCAGTTCTTC. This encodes CASSLRLGTSSYNEQFF.

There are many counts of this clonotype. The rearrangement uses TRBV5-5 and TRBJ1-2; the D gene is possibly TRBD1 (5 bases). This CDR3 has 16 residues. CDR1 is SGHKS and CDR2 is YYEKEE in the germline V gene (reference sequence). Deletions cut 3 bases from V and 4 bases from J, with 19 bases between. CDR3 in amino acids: CASSSTAAGRVYGYTF. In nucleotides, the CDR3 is TGTGCCAGCAGCTCCACCGCCGCGGGGCGCGTCTATGGCTACACCTTC.